The source of this T cell receptor beta chain is a study of blood T cell repertoires in COVID-19. Study at large: Samples representing acute and convalescent COVID-19 were sourced from the United States, Italy and Spain.

Original data processing: Nucleated cell number was recorded as an estimate derived from reference gene primer amplification. Some clones are missing from TCRdb's copy, which holds only in-frame ones; the method was immunoSEQ multiplex PCR. V and J calls and clone size are as listed in that table; D and trimming were resolved from the DNA. The repertoire holds about 350,000 clones, 80% to 90% seen once, with about 6% in the top ten. V lost 1 base, J lost 6 bases, and 3 bases stayed unmatched. CDR1 and CDR2 (germline): LNHNV, YYDKDF (reference sequence). This CDR3 region has 14 residues. This chain connects TRBV15 to TRBJ2-1, with 7 bases fitting TRBD1. The specimen sequenced was peripheral blood. This TCR was sampled from a woman aged 45-65 years with COVID-19, enrolled during active disease. The CDR3 is CATSRGGQTNEQFF. As DNA, the CDR3 is TGTGCCACCAGCAGAGGGGGACAGACCAATGAGCAGTTCTTC.